Listed here is a single TCR beta chain. 60 Vbeta and 13 Jbeta primers were used in PCR. Produced via immunoSEQ multiplex PCR; TCRdb's table is partial and in-frame only. The sample comprises around 140,000 clones, approximately 82% of which are singletons, and 1.5% to 2% rests with the top ten. V shed 7 bases, J shed 6 bases, and the junction held 10 bases outside the gene matches. Germline loops: CDR1 LNHDA, CDR2 SQIVND (reference sequence). This CDR3 is 16 amino acids long. This sample is part of a study of cytomegalovirus exposure and HLA in healthy donors. This clonotype was obtained from a woman between 40 and 55 years old in good health and CMV-seronegative. This chain connects TRBV19 to TRBJ1-4; the match to TRBD1 covers 11 bases. Sequencing used PBMCs. The CDR3 spells CASKIGQGAGDEKLFF. CDR3 DNA: TGTGCCAGTAAGATTGGACAGGGGGCAGGGGATGAAAAACTGTTTTTT.